Shown below are 17 T cell receptor beta chains from a single sample sequenced in a study of PD-1 blockade in classical Hodgkin lymphoma. Sequencing used immunoSEQ multiplex PCR; TCRdb keeps in-frame clones, though not all of them. The repertoire holds tens of thousands of clones, with 89% as singletons. Relapses following autologous stem cell transplantation were seen in all patients, with brentuximab vedotin exposure varying. Sequencing used peripheral blood mononuclear cells (PBMCs), obtained at baseline. These TCRs come from a human donor with classical Hodgkin lymphoma.

The chain combines TRBV11-1 with TRBJ2-3; D call uncertain. The CDR3 spans 14 residues. CDR1 and CDR2 from the germline V gene are SGHAT and FQDESV (reference sequence). Trimming removed 2 bases from V and 2 bases from J, with 8 bases in between. The CDR3 region is CASSLKSNTDTQYF. CDR3 in DNA: TGTGCCAGCAGCTTAAAATCAAACACAGATACGCAGTATTTT.

This chain connects TRBV5-1 to TRBJ2-3, with 7 bases fitting TRBD2. This CDR3 is built from 17 residues. V gave up 0 bases and J gave up 3 bases; unmatched junction bases: 10. Per germline, CDR1 SGHRS and CDR2 YFSETQ. CDR3 in amino acids: CASSLGEGSMKTDTQYF. The CDR3 nucleotides read TGCGCCAGCAGCTTGGGGGAGGGCAGTATGAAGACAGATACGCAGTATTTT.

The rearrangement uses TRBV19 and TRBJ2-3; a weak D match, TRBD1 (5 bases). Germline values: CDR1 LNHDA, CDR2 SQIVND (reference sequence). The germline V and J ends were trimmed by 3 bases and 1 base, with 17 bases remaining between them. This CDR3 is built from 17 residues. CDR3 sequence: CASSMGFGVGGTDTQYF. The DNA of the CDR3 is TGTGCCAGTAGTATGGGATTTGGGGTAGGGGGCACAGATACGCAGTATTTT. The variable domain in full, completed from reference TRBV19 and TRBJ2-3, reads DGGITQSPKYLFRKEGQNVTLSCEQNLNHDAMYWYRQDPGQGLRLIYYSQIVNDFQKGDIAEGYSVSREKKESFPLTVTSAQKNPTAFYLCASSMGFGVGGTDTQYFGPGTRLTVL.

The gene calls are TRBV6-5 and TRBJ1-2; maybe TRBD1 (6 bases). Trimming removed 2 bases at V and 4 bases at J, with 11 bases between. Germline CDR1 MNHEY, CDR2 SVGAGI. The CDR3 is made up of 14 amino acids. CDR3 region: CASSYRRGGYGYTF. For the CDR3, the DNA is TGTGCCAGCAGTTACCGCAGGGGCGGCTATGGCTACACCTTC.

The rearrangement joins TRBV13 to TRBJ2-6; D not resolved. The V gene lost 0 bases and the J gene lost 2 bases, with 2 bases spanning the gap. The CDR3 consists of 14 residues. From germline, CDR1 is PRHDT and CDR2 FYEKMQ (reference sequence). Written as DNA, the CDR3 is TGTGCCAGCAGCTTAGGGGCTGGGGCCAACGTCCTGACTTTC. Its translation is CASSLGAGANVLTF.

The rearrangement uses TRBV25-1 and TRBJ2-2; D is unclear. V was cut by 4 bases and J by 1 base, with 13 bases left in between. CDR3 length: 16 residues. The germline CDR1 and CDR2 sequences are MGHDK and SYGVNS. In DNA, the CDR3 is TGTGCCAGCAGTGGGTTCGCGACAAAGAACACCGGGGAGCTGTTTTTT. Its translation is CASSGFATKNTGELFF. The whole variable domain, filled in from reference TRBV25-1 and TRBJ2-2, reads EADIYQTPRYLVIGTGKKITLECSQTMGHDKMYWYQQDPGMELHLIHYSYGVNSTEKGDLSSESTVSRIRTEHFPLTLESARPSHTSQYLCASSGFATKNTGELFFGEGSRLTVL.

J is TRBJ1-1 and V is TRBV6-5, with TRBD1 matching over 10 bases. Germline CDR1 reads MNHEY; CDR2 reads SVGAGI. The length of the CDR3 is 13 residues. V shed 8 bases and J 5 bases; nucleotides not matched to a gene: 5. The CDR3 coding sequence is TGTGCCAGCTCCCGGACAGGGGGAACTGAAGCTTTCTTT. Amino acid sequence: CASSRTGGTEAFF.

V and J are TRBV27 and TRBJ2-1; 10 bases are shared with TRBD2. The CDR3 length is 16 residues. Germline V CDR1 and CDR2: MNHEY, SMNVEV (reference sequence). With 6 bases clipped from V and 4 bases from J, the junction kept 9 bases outside the gene matches. CDR3 region: CASSRSRTSGYNEQFF. Written as DNA, the CDR3 is TGTGCCAGCAGCCGTTCGAGGACTAGCGGATACAATGAGCAGTTCTTC.

CDR3 amino acids: CAISEEGQRTKEAFF. Here the CDR3 DNA reads TGTGCCATCAGTGAGGAAGGACAGAGAACCAAGGAAGCTTTCTTT. This chain links TRBV10-3 with TRBJ1-1, with a weak D call TRBD1 (6 bases). The V end lost 2 bases, the J end lost 8 bases, and 18 bases lay between the germline ends. CDR3 length equals 15 residues. The germline CDR1 and CDR2 sequences are ENHRY and SYGVKD.

This rearrangement joins TRBV5-1 to TRBJ2-1; no clear D. The ends were cut back, 0 bases at V and 6 bases at J, with 4 bases in the middle. CDR1 is SGHRS, CDR2 YFSETQ, per germline. The CDR3 consists of 12 residues. The CDR3: CASSLEGNEQFF. CDR3 nucleotides: TGCGCCAGCAGCTTGGAGGGCAATGAGCAGTTCTTC. Based on the CDR3 plus reference TRBV5-1 and TRBJ2-1, the full variable domain is KAGVTQTPRYLIKTRGQQVTLSCSPISGHRSVSWYQQTPGQGLQFLFEYFSETQRNKGNFPGRFSGRQFSNSRSEMNVSTLELGDSALYLCASSLEGNEQFFGPGTRLTVL.

This chain connects TRBV30 to TRBJ1-2; a weak D match, TRBD1 (5 bases). The CDR3 extends over 16 amino acids. The V end was cut by 5 bases, the J end by 1 base, with 20 bases between. Germline CDR1 reads GTSNPN; CDR2 reads SVGIG (reference sequence). The CDR3 spells CAWDQRGRFLNYGYTF. CDR3 in DNA: TGTGCCTGGGATCAGAGGGGCCGATTCCTTAACTATGGCTACACCTTC.

This chain uses TRBV7-2 with TRBJ2-5, with D maybe TRBD1 (6 bases). The CDR3 has 14 amino acids. V was cut by 5 bases and J by 4 bases, with 14 bases left in between. Germline V CDR1 and CDR2: SGHTA, FQGNSA. CDR3 nucleotide sequence: TGTGCCAGCAGCGCTGCAGGGGCCGGAGAGACCCAGTACTTC. Its translation is CASSAAGAGETQYF.

This sequence joins TRBV5-5 and TRBJ1-5; 7 nucleotides agree with TRBD1. The V gene end was trimmed by 3 bases and the J gene end by 4 bases; junction bases not matched to a gene: 4. The CDR3 spans 14 residues. The germline gives CDR1 SGHKS, CDR2 YYEKEE (reference sequence). The CDR3, as DNA: TGTGCCAGCAGCTCCGACAGGGCGAATCAGCCCCAGCATTTT. The encoded protein is CASSSDRANQPQHF.

J is TRBJ2-2 and V is TRBV5-4; D possibly corresponds to TRBD2 (6 bases). This CDR3 has 16 amino acids. CDR1 and CDR2 (germline): SGHNT, YYREEE (reference sequence). Trimming took 4 bases from V and 5 from J, leaving 18 bases between them. The DNA of the CDR3 is TGTGCCAGCAGCACTACTAGGACCAGCGGGACCGGGGAGCTGTTTTTT. Translating it yields CASSTTRTSGTGELFF.

The V call is TRBV27, the J call TRBJ2-7, with D maybe TRBD1 (6 bases). The germline V gene has CDR1 MNHEY and CDR2 SMNVEV (reference sequence). CDR3 length equals 16 residues. Trimming took 0 bases from V and 3 from J, leaving 15 bases between them. The DNA for the CDR3 is TGTGCCAGCAGTTTATCGAGGACAGCCAAATTCTACGAGCAGTACTTC. Residues: CASSLSRTAKFYEQYF.

The chain carries TRBV5-1 and TRBJ1-1; the D gene is possibly TRBD1 (5 bases). The CDR3 is made up of 15 amino acids. Germline-derived CDR1 and CDR2 are SGHRS and YFSETQ. V was trimmed by 2 bases and J by 2 bases, leaving 13 bases between them. The CDR3 region is CASSFLVGGNTEAFF. The CDR3 DNA is TGCGCCAGCAGCTTTCTTGTTGGGGGAAACACTGAAGCTTTCTTT.

This clone has only one observation. Other DNA sequences in the sample encode the same CDR3. The chain carries TRBV19 and TRBJ2-7; TRBD1 aligns across 12 bases. Germline V gene lookup returns CDR1 LNHDA and CDR2 SQIVND (reference sequence). This CDR3 is built from 14 residues. V was pared by 6 bases and J by 4 bases, with 4 bases of the junction left unmatched. DNA for the CDR3: TGTGCCAGTAGCCCGGGACAGGGGGCTTACGAGCAGTACTTC. This sequence encodes CASSPGQGAYEQYF.